The 11 T cell receptor beta chains reported below all come from one sample, sequenced in a study of beta chain features in type 1 diabetes. Expressed TCRB transcripts were sequenced after all isolated RNA was converted to cDNA. Libraries were prepared by immunoSEQ multiplex PCR; TCRdb keeps only in-frame clonotypes and omits some of them. The sample includes a few hundred thousand clones, approximately 30% of them seen just once. The sequenced sample was naive CD4+ T cells from blood. Receptors originate from a man aged 18 to 30 in good health.

The genes are TRBV4-1 and TRBJ2-1; TRBD1 aligns across 8 bases. Germline lookup yields CDR1 MGHRA and CDR2 YSYEKL. The CDR3 sequence is 16 residues long. The V gene end was trimmed by 4 bases and the J gene end by 7 bases; junction bases not matched to a gene: 12. CDR3 in amino acids: CASSLDRDGAGNEQFF. The DNA of the CDR3 is TGCGCCAGCAGCCTGGACAGGGACGGGGCAGGGAATGAGCAGTTCTTC.

Regarding this clone: Other DNA sequences in the same sample also yield this CDR3. The gene calls are TRBV30 and TRBJ2-5; D ambiguous. The CDR3 contains 12 residues. The V end was cut by 2 bases, the J end by 4 bases, with 8 bases between. CDR1 and CDR2 from the germline V gene are GTSNPN and SVGIG (reference sequence). The CDR3 nucleotides read TGTGCCTGGAGTCGCTTAGGAGAGACCCAGTACTTC. This gives the protein CAWSRLGETQYF.

V and J are TRBV29-1 and TRBJ2-2, with TRBD1 matching 10 bases. This CDR3 comprises 16 residues. Germline loops: CDR1 SQVTM, CDR2 ANQGSEA. Trimming took 2 bases from V and 4 from J; bases not matched to a gene: 7. The DNA of the CDR3 is TGCAGCGTTGAATATGGGACAGGGGTTGCCACCGGGGAGCTGTTTTTT. Its protein is CSVEYGTGVATGELFF.

The V call is TRBV7-3, the J call TRBJ1-5; 9 bases are a match to TRBD1. V lost 4 bases and J lost 0; bases outside the gene matches: 10. The CDR3 is 18 amino acids. CDR1 is SGHTA, CDR2 FQGTGA, per germline. The CDR3 DNA reads as TGTGCCAGCAGCTCCCCGGGACAGGGCAAAAATAGCAATCAGCCCCAGCATTTT. This translates into CASSSPGQGKNSNQPQHF.

The chain employs TRBV7-2 and TRBJ2-5, with TRBD1 identical over 8 bases. There are 15 residues in the CDR3. Germline V CDR1 and CDR2: SGHTA, FQGNSA. The trim removed 4 bases at V and 2 bases at J, leaving 6 bases unmatched. CDR3 residues: CASSSWTGRQETQYF. CDR3 sequence (DNA): TGTGCCAGCAGCTCCTGGACAGGGAGGCAAGAGACCCAGTACTTC.

In this sample, this clone turned up a few times. The chain couples TRBV7-8 to TRBJ2-7; TRBD2 matches at 8 bases. Germline values: CDR1 SGHVS, CDR2 FQNEAQ. Trimming took 3 bases from V and 3 from J; bases not matched to a gene: 7. The CDR3 spans 15 residues. The CDR3 spells CASSFMVAGSYEQYF. In DNA form, the CDR3 reads TGTGCCAGCAGCTTTATGGTAGCGGGAAGCTACGAGCAGTACTTC. Together with reference TRBV7-8 and TRBJ2-7, the CDR3 gives the full variable domain: GAGVSQSPRYKVAKRGQDVALRCDPISGHVSLFWYQQALGQGPEFLTYFQNEAQLDKSGLPSDRFFAERPEGSVSTLKIQRTQQEDSAVYLCASSFMVAGSYEQYFGPGTRLTVT.

This clone was seen more than once but under ten times. The rearrangement joins TRBV10-3 to TRBJ2-1, with 8 bases identical to TRBD2. Germline V gene sequence: CDR1 ENHRY, CDR2 SYGVKD. Unmatched junction bases numbered 11, after V lost 8 bases and J lost 5 bases. The CDR3 is made up of 15 amino acids. CDR3 loop: CAIGSTGTRNNEQFF. The CDR3 DNA reads TGTGCCATCGGCTCGACCGGGACTAGAAACAATGAGCAGTTCTTC.

This chain connects TRBV11-2 to TRBJ2-7; D is perhaps TRBD2 (6 bases). Trimming shortened V by 6 bases and J by 3 bases, and 9 bases separated the two germline ends. This CDR3 spans 12 amino acids. Germline CDR1 is SGHAT and CDR2 is FQNNGV. CDR3 region: CASRGRNYEQYF. The CDR3 DNA sequence: TGTGCCAGCAGGGGGAGGAACTACGAGCAGTACTTC.

The rearrangement uses TRBV5-1 and TRBJ2-7; a possible D gene is TRBD2 (6 bases). Trimming stripped 4 bases from V and 2 bases from J, with 13 bases between. Per the germline V gene, CDR1 is SGHRS and CDR2 is YFSETQ. This CDR3 region has 14 residues. CDR3 coding DNA: TGCGCCAGCAGCCTGGGGGACTTCACCTACGAGCAGTACTTC. Translated: CASSLGDFTYEQYF. Drawing the rest from reference TRBV5-1 and TRBJ2-7, the complete variable domain is KAGVTQTPRYLIKTRGQQVTLSCSPISGHRSVSWYQQTPGQGLQFLFEYFSETQRNKGNFPGRFSGRQFSNSRSEMNVSTLELGDSALYLCASSLGDFTYEQYFGPGTRLTVT.

This chain connects TRBV28 to TRBJ2-6; the D is unclear. The CDR3 is made up of 13 amino acids. Trimming stripped 6 bases from V and 0 bases from J, with 3 bases between. In germline, CDR1 is MDHEN, CDR2 SYDVKM. CDR3: CASRFSGANVLTF. As DNA, the CDR3 is TGTGCCAGCAGATTCTCTGGGGCCAACGTCCTGACTTTC.

The chain uses TRBV25-1 and TRBJ2-7; either TRBD1 or TRBD2 may supply D (5 bases each). V shed 3 bases and J shed 0 bases, with 12 bases lying between them. The length of the CDR3 is 15 residues. Per the germline V gene, CDR1 is MGHDK and CDR2 is SYGVNS. The CDR3 DNA is TGTGCCAGCAGTGAGCCCGGGGCGAGCTCCTACGAGCAGTACTTC. Its protein product is CASSEPGASSYEQYF.